Here is one T cell receptor (beta chain) with its context. Germline V gene sequence: CDR1 LNHDA, CDR2 SQIVND (reference sequence). The CDR3 has 13 residues. Trimming removed 4 bases from V and 2 bases from J, with 7 bases in between. Reverse transcription used about 0.45 to 1 ug RNA and random hexamers. Multiplex immunoSEQ PCR targeted 54 Vbeta and 13 Jbeta TCR beta segments. TCRdb re-called the immunoSEQ multiplex PCR reads with MiXCR, one entry per CDR3 protein. This sample has around 190,000 distinct CDR3 sequences; 85% to 95% occur once, and the top ten carry 0.1% to 0.12%. The sample is drawn from a study of CD8 T cells in Susac syndrome.

The source of this sequence is a human donor in good health. The sequenced sample consisted of CD4+ T cells from PBMCs. The rearrangement uses TRBV19 and TRBJ2-3, with D perhaps matching TRBD1 (5 bases). In DNA, the CDR3 is TGTGCCAGTAGTACAGGGCCCACAGATACGCAGTATTTT. It yields the protein CASSTGPTDTQYF.